This T cell receptor beta chain was identified during a study of vaccination and CD4 T cells after COVID-19 (dated by TCRdb to between 2021 and 2024). Background on the whole study: SARS-CoV-2 positivity had been established in the convalescent patients by nasal swab PCR, and mild disease was recorded in roughly 9 of these patients and severe disease in one. The spike-specific CD4+ TCR repertoire was compared before and after mRNA vaccination in fewer than eleven COVID-19 convalescent patients and 4 infection-naive healthy vaccine recipients. Participants received two doses of either the Pfizer-BioNTech BNT162b2 vaccine (n=8) or the Moderna mRNA-1273 vaccine (n=2). Post-vaccine blood samples were taken a median of roughly 72 days after the second vaccine dose, with a range of roughly 13 to 250 days. Post-COVID blood samples from convalescent patients were collected a median of roughly 100 days after diagnosis, with a range of roughly 35 to 180 days. For stimulating the cultures, overlapping spike peptide pools were used, derived from SARS-CoV-2 as well as from the common cold coronaviruses HCoV-NL63, HCoV-OC43 and HCoV-229E. Control cultures used a CEFX viral epitope pool as positive control, an HIV-1 Nef peptide pool as negative control, or no peptide. In the convalescent cohort there were six males and four females, among whom were two Hispanic individuals, seven Caucasians, two Asians and one multiracial person. What the authors observed across the whole study: In convalescent patients, a median around 86% of post-vaccine SARS-CoV-2-reactive clones were detected only after vaccination, and vaccine-specific priming was suggested by this finding. The number of convalescent patients in the study was relatively small, and the study did not examine early timepoints following natural infection. Although the median number of SARS-CoV-2-reactive clonotypes went up from fewer than 25 after infection to about 38 after vaccination, the increase was not significant. Of the vaccine-specific clones in convalescent patients, 304 of 307, or nearly all, reacted only to SARS-CoV-2 spike and did not cross-react with common cold coronaviruses.

This clonotype has more than one count but fewer than ten. The antigen it binds to is not known. No much larger clone is present one base from it, and per-base qualities are unavailable. The germline V gene (reference sequence) provides CDR1 DFQATT and CDR2 SNEGSKA. V and J lose 3 bases and 7 bases, and a span of 12 bases separates them. The CDR3 sequence holds 12 residues, the cysteine and phenylalanine included. The CDR3 DNA has 36 bases and is translated from base 1. In light of the paper, this sample's treatment or condition label describes: roughly ten-day PBMC culture with coronavirus spike peptide pools or control peptides (ViraFEST assay). The study used the ViraFEST assay, which expanded antigen-specific T cells with peptide pools and then identified expanded clonotypes by TCR sequencing. The convalescent patients' positive SARS-CoV-2 PCR tests were from March to December 2020, which was before the Alpha, Beta and Delta variants emerged in the United States. Around 2 million PBMCs per well were cultured in IMDM with roughly 5.5% human AB serum and 8.5 to 10 IU/ml IL-2, plus 10 ug/ml peptide pools. Half of the culture medium was replaced with fresh IL-2-containing medium on days 3 and 7. Once the cells had been in culture for ten to eleven days, the EasySep CD4+ T cell isolation kit was used to isolate CD4+ T cells by negative selection. Ficoll-Paque Plus gradient centrifugation was used to isolate PBMCs from whole blood, and the isolated PBMCs were then either used fresh or cryopreserved at -140C. Culture conditions were generally each tested in triplicate wells.

The library was built by means of PCR. TCR sequencing of DNA from cultured CD4+ T cells used the Oncomine TCR Beta short-read assay at the Johns Hopkins FTIC core. The QIAamp micro DNA kit was used to extract genomic DNA from the cultured CD4+ T cells. Oncomine TCR Beta libraries made from cultured CD4+ T cells were pooled using unique dual indexes and sequenced on an Illumina iSeq 100. The study's own analysis went as follows. Non-productive sequences were removed, and CDR3s that did not start with C, did not end with F or W, or were shorter than 7 amino acids were discarded. Antigen-specific clonotypes were identified using the MANAFEST web application through comparison of peptide-stimulated wells with reference and other culture wells. Positive clones required FDR below 0.05, an odds ratio above 5, and productive frequency above 0.1% in at least two of three replicate wells. Clonotypes that were significantly expanded in both SARS-CoV-2 spike wells and at least one common cold coronavirus spike condition were defined as cross-reactive. Using R version 3.6.1, CDR3 homology was evaluated through Levenshtein distances (stringdist) along with unrooted phylogenetic trees (ape). TCRdb reprocessed the public reads (quality trimming at Q25 with fastp, clone calling with MiXCR) and kept in-frame beta chains. Here each entry gathers all rows of one CDR3 protein and keeps the most common genes and DNA. TCRdb's processing, not the authors' own work, is the source of the V and J calls. This sample is represented by 20,000 to 25,000 distinct CDR3 sequences; approximately 48% of them were singletons. 4% to 6% of the sample belongs to the ten largest clones.

The material sequenced was CD4+ T cells from blood, cultured in vitro. Recombination connected TRBV20-1 to TRBJ1-2; a tentative D call is TRBD1 (5 bases match). The receptor's source is a human donor who had recovered from COVID-19. This receptor has the CDR3 CSASEGSAGYTF. The sequenced DNA is TGCAGTGCTAGTGAGGGGAGCGCTGGCTACACCTTC.